A selection of T cell receptor beta chains follows, all from one sample in a study of shared clonotypes between healthy human individuals. Libraries were prepared by immunoSEQ multiplex PCR; TCRdb keeps only in-frame clonotypes and omits some of them. The sample consists of around 1.4 million clones, about 98.5% of them appearing once. Sequencing was performed on naive CD4+ T cells sorted from blood. The receptors stem from a man aged 30-40 years in good health. CDR3s leave out the opening cysteine and the closing phenylalanine or tryptophan. Fields, in order: J gene, V gene, D gene, CDR3 protein. A D gene is named only where the DNA matches it firmly.

TRBJ2-7 | TRBV28 | TRBD2 | ASSIAGPTYEQY
TRBJ2-7 | TRBV20-1 | . | SAQGRDEQY
TRBJ2-1 | TRBV18 | . | ASSPNDEQF
TRBJ2-7 | TRBV28 | . | ASSLDSEQY
TRBJ2-1 | TRBV11-3 | TRBD1 | ASSPGQGTYNEQF
TRBJ2-7 | TRBV19 | . | ASRKSTSYEQY
TRBJ1-1 | TRBV30 | . | AWSVNSLTEAF
TRBJ2-3 | TRBV11-2 | . | ASSLGKNTQY
TRBJ2-1 | TRBV2 | . | ASSNRASSYNEQF
TRBJ2-1 | TRBV10-3 | . | AVRRGNEQF
TRBJ2-7 | TRBV5-6 | TRBD2 | ASCPMILAGANEQY
TRBJ2-7 | TRBV4-1 | . | ASSQEERRSSYEQY
TRBJ2-2 | TRBV5-1 | TRBD2 | ASSLGQGPSGRSGELF
TRBJ2-1 | TRBV5-4 | TRBD2 | ASSPGTSGSGYEQF
TRBJ1-1 | TRBV7-9 | . | ASGANTEAF
TRBJ1-5 | TRBV19 | TRBD1 | ASRLGQGGQPQH
TRBJ2-1 | TRBV28 | . | ASSLSGVNEQF
TRBJ2-1 | TRBV2 | . | ASSSTINEQF
TRBJ2-7 | TRBV2 | TRBD1 | ASGTGLTYEQY
TRBJ2-1 | TRBV7-3 | TRBD1 | ASSLGQGSYNEQF
TRBJ2-2 | TRBV28 | TRBD1 | ASSGLRRGRGHRELF
TRBJ1-2 | TRBV19 | TRBD1 | ASSMLAGGANYGYT
TRBJ2-6 | TRBV30 | . | AWVSAGFGANVLT
TRBJ2-1 | TRBV7-2 | TRBD2 | ASSLAGTSGSIAQF
TRBJ1-4 | TRBV7-9 | . | ASSQHQQSLGEKLF
TRBJ2-3 | TRBV7-8 | . | ASSQGQGTDTQY
TRBJ2-4 | TRBV19 | TRBD2 | ASSVTLAGAKNIQY
TRBJ2-7 | TRBV6-5 | . | ASSYSGRLTYEQY
TRBJ1-3 | TRBV7-2 | . | ASSPPLKGNTIY
TRBJ2-1 | TRBV4-3 | . | ASSQEPPSSYNEQF
TRBJ2-5 | TRBV29-1 | . | SVGQGKETQY
TRBJ2-4 | TRBV5-6 | TRBD1 | ASSLSQGVAQY
TRBJ2-1 | TRBV9 | TRBD2 | ASSVGASGTYNEQF
TRBJ1-4 | TRBV5-1 | TRBD1 | ASSVDRGPSTNEKLF
TRBJ1-3 | TRBV29-1 | TRBD1 | SVGQSSGNTIY
TRBJ2-7 | TRBV1 | . | TSSRNRVPGSYEQY
TRBJ1-5 | TRBV28 | . | ASRKNRVDGEPQH
TRBJ2-7 | TRBV5-1 | TRBD1 | ASSLAQGDLYEQY
TRBJ1-5 | TRBV5-8 | . | ASSPRGDYSNQPQH
TRBJ2-7 | TRBV6-1 | . | ASSYILGLGEQY
TRBJ2-3 | TRBV7-9 | TRBD2 | ASTAGGTDTQY
TRBJ2-1 | TRBV18 | TRBD2 | ASSPSSGAEQF
TRBJ2-4 | TRBV29-1 | . | SVDLAKNIQY
TRBJ2-5 | TRBV11-2 | . | ASSFRSHGTQETQY
TRBJ2-7 | TRBV7-2 | TRBD1 | ASSPRGLSGRQY
TRBJ2-7 | TRBV7-2 | . | ASSSWYSYEQY
TRBJ2-7 | TRBV5-1 | . | ASSMSSYEQY
TRBJ2-2 | TRBV9 | TRBD2 | ASRRGRSAGTGELF
TRBJ2-3 | TRBV10-3 | . | AIRLRSTDTQY
TRBJ1-5 | TRBV7-3 | . | ASSTGPNQPQH
TRBJ2-5 | TRBV11-2 | TRBD2 | ASSPRPLIAGEETQY
TRBJ1-1 | TRBV18 | . | ASSALQGLAF
TRBJ2-7 | TRBV7-2 | TRBD1 | ASSLLGTGWLPYEQY
TRBJ2-7 | TRBV27 | . | ASSWTRGYEQY
TRBJ1-1 | TRBV7-2 | . | ASSPPYGNTEAF
TRBJ2-3 | TRBV7-9 | TRBD1 | ASRLGQGESDTQY
TRBJ2-1 | TRBV18 | . | ASSPPPAGQSIYNEQF
TRBJ2-1 | TRBV4-1 | TRBD2 | ASSQDPSGVYEQF
TRBJ2-5 | TRBV19 | . | ASSIEGGRGETQY
TRBJ2-7 | TRBV21-1 | . | ASSPLQLRDEQY